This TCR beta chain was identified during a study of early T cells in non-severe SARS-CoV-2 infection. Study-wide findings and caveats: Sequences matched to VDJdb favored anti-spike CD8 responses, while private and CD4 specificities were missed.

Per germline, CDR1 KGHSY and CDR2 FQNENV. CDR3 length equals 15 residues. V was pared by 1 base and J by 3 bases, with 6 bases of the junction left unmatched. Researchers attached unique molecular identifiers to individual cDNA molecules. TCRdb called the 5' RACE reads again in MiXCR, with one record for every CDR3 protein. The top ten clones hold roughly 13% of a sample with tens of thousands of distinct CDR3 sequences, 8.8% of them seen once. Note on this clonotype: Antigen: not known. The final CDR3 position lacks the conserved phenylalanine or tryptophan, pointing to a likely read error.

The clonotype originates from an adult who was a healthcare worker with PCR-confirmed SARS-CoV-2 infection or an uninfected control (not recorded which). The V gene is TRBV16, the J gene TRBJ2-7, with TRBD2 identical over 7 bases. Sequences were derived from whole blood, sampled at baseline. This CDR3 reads CASSQFASGYYEQYL. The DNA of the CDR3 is TGTGCCAGCAGCCAATTCGCTAGCGGTTACTACGAGCAGTACCTC.